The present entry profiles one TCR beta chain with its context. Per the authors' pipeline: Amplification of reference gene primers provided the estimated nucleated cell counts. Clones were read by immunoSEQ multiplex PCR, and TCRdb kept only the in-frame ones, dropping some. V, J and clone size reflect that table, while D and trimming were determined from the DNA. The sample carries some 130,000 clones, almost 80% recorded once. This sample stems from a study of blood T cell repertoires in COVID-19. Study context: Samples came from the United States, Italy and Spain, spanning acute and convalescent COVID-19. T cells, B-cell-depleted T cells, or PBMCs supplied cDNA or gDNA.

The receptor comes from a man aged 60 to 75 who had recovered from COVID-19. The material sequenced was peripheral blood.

CDR3 sequence reads: CASSAGRPPYEQYF. The CDR3 bases are TGTGCCAGCAGTGCGGGACGGCCCCCCTACGAGCAGTACTTC. V is TRBV27 and J is TRBJ2-7; perhaps TRBD2 as D (6 bases). V lost 5 bases to trimming and J lost 2 bases, with 13 bases between them. This CDR3 contains 14 residues. Germline loops: CDR1 MNHEY, CDR2 SMNVEV (reference sequence).